This TCR beta chain came from a study of blood T cell repertoires in COVID-19. At the level of the study: T cells, B-cell-depleted T cells, or PBMCs provided the cDNA or gDNA that served as material.

V was pared by 1 base and J by 6 bases, with 14 bases of the junction left unmatched. Germline V gene data show CDR1 as SEHNR and CDR2 as FQNEAQ (reference sequence). This CDR3 has 19 residues. The study assigned cohorts using participant-reported clinical history. The repertoire was sequenced with immunoSEQ multiplex PCR; TCRdb's copy has only in-frame clones and lacks some. The data contain approximately 260,000 clones, about 86% of them seen just once; the ten biggest clones take up around 3.5%. Sequencing input: PBMCs or T cells enriched from blood (not recorded which). This clonotype originated in a man aged 45-65 years who had recovered from COVID-19. This chain uses TRBV7-9 with TRBJ2-1; 11 nucleotides align to TRBD2. The DNA for the CDR3 is TGTGCCAGCAGCTTAGGAGACTCGACTAGCGGGATAACCCTCAATGAGCAGTTCTTC. Translated: CASSLGDSTSGITLNEQFF.